A selection of T cell receptor beta chains follows, all from one sample in a study of T cell responses to AZD1222 COVID-19 vaccine. Sequencing was performed with immunoSEQ multiplex PCR; in TCRdb, only in-frame clones are kept and a portion is missing. The repertoire has about 130,000 clones, 92% of them found once; the top ten carry about 2.1%. Sequencing used peripheral blood, obtained on day 0 of AZD1222 vaccination. These receptors all stem from an adult in good health. Both conserved end residues are trimmed from each CDR3. Each record gives: V gene, J gene, clone size, CDR3 protein. A row's size may be missing; if present it is once, few, many or a size class.

TRBV6-5	TRBJ1-2	once	ASSYSNYANYGYT
TRBV11-2	TRBJ1-2	NA	ASSSIGGSYGYT
TRBV10-3	TRBJ2-5	NA	ATSGGPQETQY
TRBV7-2	TRBJ2-7	NA	ASSSIVGGEQY
TRBV7-2	TRBJ1-5	NA	ASSLGRGRSNQPQH
TRBV30	TRBJ2-3	NA	AWSVIQGGQY
TRBV10-1	TRBJ1-6	NA	ASGGLCNSPLH
TRBV5-1	TRBJ2-2	NA	ASSLPGETGELF
TRBV5-4	TRBJ2-1	NA	ASSLPRGIYNEQF
TRBV9	TRBJ2-5	NA	ASSVRSGRETQY
TRBV24-1	TRBJ2-3	NA	ATSDLRPDTQY
TRBV7-8	TRBJ2-5	once	ASSSTSGQETQY
TRBV7-2	TRBJ2-5	NA	ASSPDPQETQY
TRBV7-9	TRBJ2-3	once	ASSPPSGGAADTQY
TRBV5-1	TRBJ2-5	NA	ASSFTSGGGETQY
TRBV7-2	TRBJ1-1	NA	ASSLLGNTEAF
TRBV28	TRBJ2-2	NA	ASSSISGTSGGAPTGELF
TRBV7-2	TRBJ2-2	NA	ASSYGPLTGELF
TRBV28	TRBJ1-2	NA	ASTAPGQNYGYT
TRBV5-1	TRBJ1-2	NA	ASSLAPGDSNYGYT
TRBV19	TRBJ2-1	NA	ASTWTGSSYNEQF
TRBV6-5	TRBJ2-5	NA	ASSGIRQETQY
TRBV10-3	TRBJ2-2	NA	AIRSGTGSTGELF
TRBV19	TRBJ1-5	NA	ASSIDTGTYNQPQH
TRBV4-1	TRBJ2-7	NA	ASSQDGRGRIYEQY
TRBV20-1	TRBJ1-1	NA	SASERTGLKTF
TRBV4-1	TRBJ2-7	few	ASSAPGLKQY
TRBV2	TRBJ2-3	NA	ASTERLAGDDTQY
TRBV9	TRBJ1-2	NA	ASSSRDGRYGYT